Following are 28 T cell receptor beta chains from one sample sequenced in a study of long-term antiretroviral therapy in people with HIV. Researchers report immunoSEQ v3.0 was run at survey level. The table came from immunoSEQ multiplex PCR; TCRdb's copy has only in-frame clones and leaves some out. The repertoire includes tens of thousands of clones, 80% to 95% of them detected once, and approximately 4.3% sits in the top ten. Here the sequenced sample was unsorted PBMCs, taken about 5.2 years after starting antiretroviral therapy. The receptors were sampled from a middle-aged woman with HIV.

This chain links TRBV5-4 with TRBJ2-2; TRBD1 matches 8 bases. V shed 5 bases, J shed 3 bases, and the junction held 3 bases outside the gene matches. This CDR3 region has 14 residues. Germline V gene lookup returns CDR1 SGHNT and CDR2 YYREEE (reference sequence). The CDR3 here is CASRKDRDTGELFF. The CDR3 coding sequence is TGTGCCAGCAGAAAGGACAGGGACACCGGGGAGCTGTTTTTT.

The V call is TRBV7-9, the J call TRBJ2-5; D remains ambiguous. V dropped 5 bases and J dropped 2 bases, with 12 bases sitting between them. Per the germline V gene, CDR1 is SEHNR and CDR2 is FQNEAQ (reference sequence). This CDR3 has 14 residues. The CDR3 protein is CASSRILPQETQYF. The CDR3 DNA follows: TGTGCCAGCAGCCGAATATTGCCTCAAGAGACCCAGTACTTC. The variable domain in full, with the rest retrieved from reference TRBV7-9 and TRBJ2-5, is DTGVSQNPRHKITKRGQNVTFRCDPISEHNRLYWYRQTLGQGPEFLTYFQNEAQLEKSRLLSDRFSAERPKGSFSTLEIQRTEQGDSAMYLCASSRILPQETQYFGPGTRLLVL.

This chain connects TRBV4-2 to TRBJ2-3, with 7 bases fitting TRBD2. The CDR3 has 17 residues. Trimming cost V 1 base and J 3 bases; bases outside gene matches: 10. CDR1 and CDR2 from the germline V gene are LGHNA and YNFKEQ. CDR3 sequence reads: CASSQGTTGTITDTQYF. The DNA for the CDR3 is TGTGCCAGCAGCCAAGGTACAACTGGGACTATAACAGATACGCAGTATTTT.

This sequence joins TRBV5-4 and TRBJ1-1, with D perhaps TRBD1 (5 bases). V shed 0 bases and J shed 7 bases, with 16 bases lying between them. Per germline, CDR1 SGHNT and CDR2 YYREEE (reference sequence). The CDR3 runs 15 residues. CDR3 residues: CASSLGQGAYLEAFF. The DNA of the CDR3 is TGTGCCAGCAGCTTGGGGCAGGGAGCGTATCTTGAAGCTTTCTTT.

The V gene is TRBV5-6, the J gene TRBJ1-1; the D is unclear. The CDR3 sequence is 12 residues long. The germline V and J ends were trimmed by 0 bases and 8 bases, with 8 bases remaining between them. CDR1 is SGHDT and CDR2 is YYEEEE in the germline V gene. In nucleotides, the CDR3 is TGTGCCAGCAGCTTGGAGACGGTCGAAGCTTTCTTT. This gives the protein CASSLETVEAFF.

V usage is TRBV21-1 and J usage is TRBJ1-2; the D call TRBD1 from the table was never checked on the DNA. TRBV21-1 is tagged as a pseudogene. The CDR3 has 19 residues. The CDR3 is CASRQRGQGATTSRDGYTF. CDR3 DNA: TGTGCCAGCAGACAAAGGGGCCAAGGGGCAACCACGAGCAGGGATGGCTACACCTTC.

The chain recombines TRBV30 with TRBJ1-2, with D possibly matching TRBD1 (6 bases). This CDR3 comprises 13 residues. The germline CDR1 and CDR2 sequences are GTSNPN and SVGIG (reference sequence). V lost 4 bases and J 2 bases, leaving 11 bases between the germline ends. CDR3 coding DNA: TGTGCCTGGACAAGCCAGGGGAACTATGGCTACACCTTC. Translating it yields CAWTSQGNYGYTF.

The rearrangement joins TRBV15 to TRBJ2-1, with 8 bases lining up with TRBD2. After removal of 0 bases from V and 5 bases from J, the junction contained 6 bases not matched to a gene. Germline V gives CDR1 LNHNV, CDR2 YYDKDF (reference sequence). This CDR3 has 16 residues. The CDR3 reads CATSRDRLARHNEQFF. The CDR3 nucleotides read TGTGCCACCAGCAGAGATCGACTAGCGCGTCACAATGAGCAGTTCTTC.

V gene TRBV29-1 combines with J gene TRBJ2-2; 11 bases are a match to TRBD1. CDR1 is SQVTM, CDR2 ANQGSEA, per germline. V lost 6 bases and J lost 7; bases outside the gene matches: 10. The CDR3 spans 15 residues. CDR3 sequence (DNA): TGCAGCGTGGTGGTTGGACAGGGGGCCTTCGGGGAGCTGTTTTTT. It specifies CSVVVGQGAFGELFF.

Notes on this clone: Additional DNA sequences in this sample encode the identical CDR3. This chain uses TRBV30 with TRBJ2-7, with D perhaps matching TRBD2 (6 bases). CDR3 length equals 13 residues. CDR1 and CDR2 from the germline V gene are GTSNPN and SVGIG (reference sequence). The germline V and J ends were trimmed by 2 bases and 6 bases, with 14 bases remaining between them. CDR3 in amino acids: CAWSNPWRGEQYF. CDR3 nucleotides: TGTGCCTGGAGTAATCCTTGGAGGGGCGAGCAGTACTTC.

The J gene is TRBJ2-4, the V gene TRBV4-1, with D tentatively TRBD2 (5 bases). V lost 0 bases and J lost 0, with 15 bases in between. CDR3 size: 18 residues. Germline assignment: CDR1 MGHRA and CDR2 YSYEKL. CDR3 region: CASSQEVARGAAKNIQYF. CDR3 bases: TGCGCCAGCAGCCAAGAGGTGGCACGGGGAGCAGCCAAAAACATTCAGTACTTC.

The rearrangement links TRBV7-2 to TRBJ2-3; D perhaps matches TRBD1 (6 bases). V gave up 5 bases and J gave up 5 bases, with 11 bases separating them. Per the germline V gene, CDR1 is SGHTA and CDR2 is FQGNSA. The CDR3 loop spans 13 amino acids. CDR3 residues: CASSLYREDTQYF. The DNA for the CDR3 is TGTGCCAGCAGCCTCTACAGGGAAGATACGCAGTATTTT.

The rearrangement uses TRBV6-5 and TRBJ1-3; TRBD1 might be the D (5 bases). The germline V and J ends were trimmed by 5 bases and 0 bases, with 11 bases remaining between them. This CDR3 region has 15 residues. Germline lookup yields CDR1 MNHEY and CDR2 SVGAGI. CDR3 DNA: TGTGCCAGCAGTCCCCAGGGAGTCTCTGGAAACACCATATATTTT. This gives the protein CASSPQGVSGNTIYF.

The rearrangement joins TRBV10-1 to TRBJ1-1; D is ambiguous. Germline loops: CDR1 WNHNN, CDR2 SYGVQD (reference sequence). The CDR3 runs 14 residues. V lost 1 base and J lost 7, with 13 bases in between. CDR3 in DNA: TGCGCCAGCAGTGAGTTCGAGGGCTTCGGTGAAGCTTTCTTT. Amino acid sequence: CASSEFEGFGEAFF.

The V gene is TRBV5-1, the J gene TRBJ2-7; D gene unclear. Germline loops: CDR1 SGHRS, CDR2 YFSETQ. This CDR3 comprises 13 residues. The germline V and J ends were trimmed by 0 bases and 3 bases, with 7 bases remaining between them. The CDR3 DNA reads TGCGCCAGCAGCTTGGGGGTTAACTACGAGCAGTACTTC. Protein: CASSLGVNYEQYF.

The chain carries TRBV30 and TRBJ2-5; D is unclear. The germline gives CDR1 GTSNPN, CDR2 SVGIG (reference sequence). V gave up 0 bases and J gave up 4 bases, with 15 bases separating them. The CDR3 is made up of 15 amino acids. The CDR3 sequence is CAWSVIVGWGETQYF. DNA for the CDR3: TGTGCCTGGAGTGTAATTGTCGGGTGGGGAGAGACCCAGTACTTC.

This clone was counted once. V is TRBV4-1 and J is TRBJ1-2; tentative D call: TRBD1 (5 bases). This CDR3 spans 14 amino acids. V was shortened by 2 bases and J by 4 bases, with 11 bases between the two germline ends. The germline V gene has CDR1 MGHRA and CDR2 YSYEKL. Written as DNA, the CDR3 is TGCGCCAGCAGCCAAACAGACAGCTCCTATGGCTACACCTTC. Protein product: CASSQTDSSYGYTF.

This rearrangement joins TRBV14 to TRBJ2-1; no reliable D call. The V end was cut by 0 bases, the J end by 7 bases, with 7 bases between. The CDR3 is 13 residues long. Germline CDR1 is SGHDN and CDR2 is FVKESK. This CDR3 reads CASSQDRHNEQFF. In nucleotides, the CDR3 is TGTGCCAGCAGCCAAGATCGGCATAATGAGCAGTTCTTC.

This clone was seen more than once but under ten times. The rearrangement links TRBV7-9 to TRBJ1-1; possibly TRBD1 for D (6 bases). CDR1 and CDR2 (germline): SEHNR, FQNEAQ (reference sequence). The CDR3 sequence is 15 residues long. V lost 6 bases and J lost 3, with 17 bases in between. The CDR3 sequence: CASSSYGTPDTEAFF. CDR3 nucleotide sequence: TGTGCCAGCAGTTCCTACGGGACACCCGACACTGAAGCTTTCTTT. Based on the CDR3 plus reference TRBV7-9 and TRBJ1-1, the full variable domain is DTGVSQNPRHKITKRGQNVTFRCDPISEHNRLYWYRQTLGQGPEFLTYFQNEAQLEKSRLLSDRFSAERPKGSFSTLEIQRTEQGDSAMYLCASSSYGTPDTEAFFGQGTRLTVV.

V and J are TRBV19 and TRBJ2-2, with TRBD1 matching 7 bases. V trimming: 5 bases; J trimming: 4 bases; junction bases outside the gene matches: 4. The CDR3 loop spans 14 amino acids. Looked up from germline, CDR1 is LNHDA and CDR2 is SQIVND (reference sequence). CDR3 in DNA: TGTGCCAGTAGTCCCCGGACAGGCACCGGGGAGCTGTTTTTT. This sequence encodes CASSPRTGTGELFF.

This clone was seen only once. The V call is TRBV7-9, the J call TRBJ2-5; TRBD2 is a possible D gene (6 bases). V dropped 3 bases and J dropped 2 bases, with 16 bases sitting between them. The germline V gene encodes CDR1 SEHNR and CDR2 FQNEAQ (reference sequence). The CDR3 length is 16 residues. The CDR3, as DNA: TGTGCCAGCAGCTTGGACGGGGGTCGGAGACAAGAGACCCAGTACTTC. Protein sequence: CASSLDGGRRQETQYF.

The rearrangement uses TRBV11-3 and TRBJ1-1; D unclear. The germline V and J ends were trimmed by 5 bases and 3 bases, with 19 bases remaining between them. The CDR3 runs 16 residues. CDR1 and CDR2 (germline): SGHNT, YENEEA. CDR3 in DNA: TGTGCCAGCAGCCCGTTCGGGGTAGATAGGGACACTGAAGCTTTCTTT. Amino acid sequence: CASSPFGVDRDTEAFF. Filled out from reference TRBV11-3 and TRBJ1-1, the complete variable domain reads EAGVVQSPRYKIIEKKQPVAFWCNPISGHNTLYWYLQNLGQGPELLIRYENEEAVDDSQLPKDRFSAERLKGVDSTLKIQPAELGDSAVYLCASSPFGVDRDTEAFFGQGTRLTVV.

The CDR3 DNA follows: TGTGCCAGCAGTGAGATCTACAGGGCCCCTGGGGCCAACGTCCTGACTTTC. Its translation is CASSEIYRAPGANVLTF. The chain links TRBV6-1 to TRBJ2-6, with D tentatively TRBD1 (6 bases). V lost 3 bases and J 2 bases, leaving 14 bases between the germline ends. The CDR3 contains 17 residues. Germline assignment: CDR1 MNHNS and CDR2 SASEGT.

This chain connects TRBV6-1 to TRBJ1-6; D unclear. Trimming shortened V by 8 bases and J by 1 base, and 9 bases separated the two germline ends. The CDR3 has 14 residues. Germline V gene sequence: CDR1 MNHNS, CDR2 SASEGT. As DNA, the CDR3 is TGTGCCAGCGGCGGCAGATCCTATAATTCACCCCTCCACTTT. It is translated as CASGGRSYNSPLHF.

V and J are TRBV6-5 and TRBJ2-3; no clear D. Germline loops: CDR1 MNHEY, CDR2 SVGAGI. The CDR3 loop spans 12 amino acids. V was shortened by 5 bases and J by 3 bases, with 6 bases between the two germline ends. The CDR3 DNA reads as TGTGCCAGCAGTAAACAAACAGATACGCAGTATTTT. This gives the protein CASSKQTDTQYF.

This sequence joins TRBV7-4 and TRBJ2-1, with D possibly matching TRBD2 (6 bases). Germline loops: CDR1 SGHVT, CDR2 SQSDAQ. V was shortened by 3 bases and J by 15 bases, with 12 bases between the two germline ends. The CDR3 is made up of 11 amino acids. As DNA, the CDR3 is TGTGCCAGCAGCTTTGGGGACTCTCGGTTCTTC. Translation gives CASSFGDSRFF.

The chain has TRBV19 and TRBJ2-5; TRBD2 matches 11 bases. The CDR3 spans 16 residues. The V and J ends lost 5 bases and 5 bases, in that order; junction bases with no gene match: 10. Germline V lookup: CDR1 LNHDA, CDR2 SQIVND (reference sequence). The chain's CDR3 is CASSVLAGELRETQYF. CDR3 DNA sequence: TGTGCCAGTAGTGTACTAGCGGGAGAGTTGCGGGAGACCCAGTACTTC.

V gene TRBV7-2 combines with J gene TRBJ2-7; no clear D. Germline lookup yields CDR1 SGHTA and CDR2 FQGNSA. The CDR3 consists of 15 residues. V was shortened by 6 bases and J by 2 bases, with 17 bases between the two germline ends. The CDR3 spells CASRRYLGGTYEQYF. In DNA, the CDR3 is TGTGCCAGCAGACGTTATTTAGGCGGAACCTACGAGCAGTACTTC.